The 17 T cell receptor beta chains given below trace back to one sample, sequenced in a study of neurological immune-mediated disorders (dated by TCRdb to the late 2010s). Libraries came from 5' RACE. The sequencer was an Illumina HiSeq 2500. TCRdb reworked the public reads: Q25 trimming with fastp, MiXCR clone assembly, productive beta chains retained. Records with the same CDR3 protein are collapsed into one entry carrying the most frequent genes and DNA. Recorded for this sample are fewer than 50,000 distinct CDR3 sequences; about 2.5% of them occurred a single time. Of the sample, roughly an eighth is held by the ten largest clones. The sequencing input was PBMCs. The receptors shown here come from a man between 25 and 39 years old with multiple sclerosis.

This clonotype came up many times. The chain combines TRBV2 with TRBJ1-2; weak D call: TRBD1 (5 bases). The CDR3 totals 14 residues. The V end was cut by 2 bases, the J end by 8 bases, with 15 bases between. Per the germline V gene, CDR1 is SNHLY and CDR2 is FYNNEI. CDR3 in amino acids: CASSEQGFAGGYTF. DNA for the CDR3: TGTGCCAGCAGTGAACAGGGCTTTGCAGGAGGCTACACCTTC.

The sample holds many counts of this clonotype. This rearrangement joins TRBV24-1 to TRBJ2-1; D may be TRBD2 (6 bases). The V end lost 5 bases, the J end lost 6 bases, and 16 bases lay between the germline ends. Germline CDR1 is KGHDR and CDR2 is SFDVKD. The CDR3 runs 15 residues. The CDR3 spells CATSVGYGTLNEQFF. The CDR3 DNA reads as TGTGCCACCAGTGTGGGCTATGGGACTCTCAATGAGCAGTTCTTC.

Worth noting for this clonotype: With a much larger clone just one base away, this may be a read error. The CDR3 carries no conserved terminal phenylalanine or tryptophan, so it likely arises from a read error. This sequence joins TRBV27 and TRBJ1-1; TRBD1 is a possible D gene (5 bases). CDR3 length: 17 residues. Germline V CDR1 and CDR2: MNHEY, SMNVEV (reference sequence). Trimming pared 0 bases from V and 4 bases from J, leaving 18 bases between. CDR3 region: CASSLSRRGGISTEAFI. The CDR3 DNA sequence: TGTGCCAGCAGTTTATCGAGGCGGGGGGGAATTAGCACTGAAGCTTTCATT.

This clonotype was counted many times. This chain uses TRBV20-1 with TRBJ1-2; D gene ambiguous. Germline V gives CDR1 DFQATT, CDR2 SNEGSKA (reference sequence). V was shortened by 5 bases and J by 8 bases, with 9 bases between the two germline ends. CDR3 length: 10 residues. For the CDR3, the DNA is TGCAGTGCTGAGAGGGAAGGCTACACCTTC. Protein: CSAEREGYTF.

This clonotype was seen at least ten times. V and J are TRBV4-1 and TRBJ1-2; a possible D gene is TRBD1 (5 bases). Germline values: CDR1 MGHRA, CDR2 YSYEKL. This CDR3 contains 14 residues. Trimming left V 1 base short and J 6 bases short, with 12 bases between. CDR3 nucleotide sequence: TGCGCCAGCAGCCAAGCCGGGGGTTGGAATGGCTACACCTTC. Its translation is CASSQAGGWNGYTF.

Many counts were recorded for this clonotype. V is TRBV6-2 or TRBV6-3 and J is TRBJ2-3; D tentatively fits TRBD1 or TRBD2 (5 bases each). This CDR3 comprises 13 residues. Deletions cut 5 bases from V and 5 bases from J, with 11 bases between. Per germline, CDR1 MNHEY and CDR2 SVGEGT. The CDR3 nucleotides are TGTGCCAGCAGTGGGGGACGTCGAGATACGCAGTATTTT. Translated, it gives CASSGGRRDTQYF.

In this sample, this clonotype turned up many times. This chain connects TRBV20-1 to TRBJ2-7; 9 nucleotides align to TRBD2. The germline gives CDR1 DFQATT, CDR2 SNEGSKA (reference sequence). The J segment lost 2 bases and the V segment lost 1 base, leaving 12 bases of the junction unmatched. CDR3 length: 17 amino acids. CDR3 in amino acids: CSARVSAGGPRPYEQYF. The CDR3 nucleotides are TGCAGTGCTAGAGTCTCAGCGGGGGGACCACGCCCCTACGAGCAGTACTTC.

This clonotype was counted at least ten times. J is TRBJ2-1 and V is TRBV20-1; 7 positions agree with TRBD2. Germline V CDR1 and CDR2: DFQATT, SNEGSKA (reference sequence). Germline trimming cut 5 bases from V and 3 bases from J; bases unmatched to any gene: 7. This CDR3 contains 14 residues. CDR3 bases: TGCAGTGCTGGATCCGCGGGAGACTACAATGAGCAGTTCTTC. Translating it yields CSAGSAGDYNEQFF.

This clonotype was picked up many times. The rearrangement joins TRBV5-6 to TRBJ2-7; TRBD2 aligns across 9 bases. Germline V gene data show CDR1 as SGHDT and CDR2 as YYEEEE. Trimming cost V 1 base and J 4 bases; bases outside gene matches: 12. The CDR3 consists of 17 residues. The CDR3 sequence is CASSLIQAGGERYEQYF. CDR3 DNA sequence: TGTGCCAGCAGCTTGATTCAGGCGGGAGGGGAGAGGTACGAGCAGTACTTC.

This clonotype was observed at least ten times. The chain employs TRBV9 and TRBJ1-3; a weak D match, TRBD1 (5 bases). Germline loops: CDR1 SGDLS, CDR2 YYNGEE. Trimming pared 3 bases from V and 2 bases from J, leaving 15 bases between. CDR3 length equals 16 residues. For the CDR3, the DNA is TGTGCCAGCAGCGGTCAAGGGGCAGGGCCTGGAAACACCATATATTTT. It yields the protein CASSGQGAGPGNTIYF.

For this clonotype: Its ends do not fully match the called genes, so a read error is possible. V usage is TRBV6-5 and J usage is TRBJ2-2, with D possibly being TRBD1 or TRBD2 (5 bases each). The CDR3 loop spans 12 amino acids. Germline assignment: CDR1 MNHEY and CDR2 SVGAGI. CDR3 residues: CASKFNTGALFF. CDR3 DNA: TGTGCCAGCAAATTCAACACCGGGGCGCTGTTTTTT.

There are many counts of this clonotype. The genes are TRBV11-2 and TRBJ1-5; no clear D. The length of the CDR3 is 16 residues. V was cut by 0 bases and J by 6 bases, with 15 bases left in between. Germline loops: CDR1 SGHAT, CDR2 FQNNGV. The CDR3 DNA reads TGTGCCAGCAGCTTAGATAAGGCGCGGCCCCGTCAGCCCCAGCATTTT. Translating gives CASSLDKARPRQPQHF.

Many counts were recorded for this clonotype. The V and J genes are TRBV18 and TRBJ1-4; D call uncertain. The CDR3 totals 14 residues. Germline V CDR1 and CDR2: KGHSH, LQKENI. V lost 4 bases, J lost 0 bases, and 6 bases lay in between. CDR3 sequence: CASSHGSTNEKLFF. As DNA, the CDR3 is TGTGCCAGCTCACACGGGTCAACTAATGAAAAACTGTTTTTT.

This clonotype was recorded many times. The J gene is TRBJ2-5, the V gene TRBV12-3 or TRBV12-4; the D gene is possibly TRBD2 (6 bases). Trimming stripped 3 bases from V and 10 bases from J, with 9 bases between. The CDR3 is 11 residues long. The chain's CDR3 is CASSLSGSQYF. The CDR3 nucleotides are TGTGCCAGCAGTTTGTCCGGGAGCCAGTACTTC.

This clonotype was observed at least ten times. The genes are TRBV20-1 and TRBJ2-7, with 11 bases that match TRBD2. This CDR3 has 15 residues. Germline V gene lookup returns CDR1 DFQATT and CDR2 SNEGSKA (reference sequence). With V trimmed by 2 bases and J by 6 bases, 9 bases remained unmatched. CDR3 sequence reads: CSARPSGRRSSEQYF. Here the CDR3 DNA reads TGCAGTGCTAGACCTAGCGGGAGGCGGTCTTCCGAGCAGTACTTC.

This clonotype was recorded many times. CDR3 bases: TGCAGTGCTAGATCAAGGACAGGCTCCCAGCCCCAGCATTTT. This sequence encodes CSARSRTGSQPQHF. V usage is TRBV20-1 and J usage is TRBJ1-5; 7 nucleotides line up with TRBD1. V dropped 2 bases and J dropped 7; count of bases not matched to a gene: 8. The CDR3 covers 14 residues. Germline V gives CDR1 DFQATT, CDR2 SNEGSKA (reference sequence).

This clonotype was counted ten times or more. The gene calls are TRBV11-2 and TRBJ1-2; 7 bases fit TRBD1. The ends lost 6 bases at V and 2 bases at J; junction bases unmatched: 6. CDR1 is SGHAT and CDR2 is FQNNGV in the germline V gene. The CDR3 has 14 amino acids. CDR3 loop: CASRNRGGNYGYTF. The CDR3 DNA is TGTGCCAGCAGGAACAGGGGTGGGAACTATGGCTACACCTTC.